Sequencing of this T cell receptor beta chain was carried out in a study of T cells in Graves' hyperthyroidism and ophthalmopathy. Study-wide results and limits: Onset of ophthalmopathy came a median approximately 6 months after the model predicted it.

TCR beta CDR3 sequences were amplified from RNA transcripts. The primer set for the first-round RT-PCR of the TCR CDR3 was HTBI. TCRdb re-analysed the multiplex PCR reads in MiXCR, keeping a single row per CDR3 protein. The profile shows a few hundred thousand distinct CDR3 sequences, approximately 15% of them singletons. Based on clinical symptoms, serum thyroxine and TRAb, thyroid ultrasound and orbital computed tomography, diagnoses were reached. This clonotype was counted many times. Antigen specificity is unknown. CDR1 is SGHVS, CDR2 FNYEAQ, per germline. The CDR3 length is 17 residues. Losses at the gene ends were 0 bases for V and 7 bases for J; bases not matched to a gene: 11.

The sequenced material came from blood. The rearrangement joins TRBV7-6 to TRBJ2-1; 8 bases are shared with TRBD1. This clonotype was obtained from a woman in her 30s with Graves' ophthalmopathy. CDR3 residues: CASSLAWGTGGKNEQFF. CDR3 bases: TGTGCCAGCAGCTTAGCGTGGGGGACAGGTGGTAAGAATGAGCAGTTCTTC. The entire variable domain, with the rest obtained from reference TRBV7-6 and TRBJ2-1, is as follows: GAGVSQSPRYKVTKRGQDVALRCDPISGHVSLYWYRQALGQGPEFLTYFNYEAQQDKSGLPNDRFSAERPEGSISTLTIQRTEQRDSAMYRCASSLAWGTGGKNEQFFGPGTRLTVL.